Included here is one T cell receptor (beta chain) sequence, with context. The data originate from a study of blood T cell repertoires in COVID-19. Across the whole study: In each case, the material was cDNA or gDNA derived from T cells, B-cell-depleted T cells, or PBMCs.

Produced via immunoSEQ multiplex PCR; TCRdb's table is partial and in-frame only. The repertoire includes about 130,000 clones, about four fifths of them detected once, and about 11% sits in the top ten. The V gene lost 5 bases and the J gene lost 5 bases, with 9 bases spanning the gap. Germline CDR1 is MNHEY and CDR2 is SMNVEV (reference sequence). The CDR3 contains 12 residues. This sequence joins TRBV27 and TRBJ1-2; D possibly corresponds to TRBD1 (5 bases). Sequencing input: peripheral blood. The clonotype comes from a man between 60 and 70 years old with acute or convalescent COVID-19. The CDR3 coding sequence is TGTGCCAGCAGTCGCCCAGGGTATGGCTACACCTTC. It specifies CASSRPGYGYTF.